This T cell receptor beta chain was obtained from a study of CD8+ T cells in alopecia areata. Study summary: For treated patients, severity scores reflected the percentage of scalp area affected.

The CDR3 contains 12 residues. Trimming cost V 6 bases and J 8 bases, with 13 bases left between them. Germline V gene data show CDR1 as MNHEY and CDR2 as SVGAGI. As to treatment: oral pan-JAK inhibitor, 5-10 mg twice daily. Samples from alopecia areata patients were lesional scalp punch biopsies and peripheral blood. Isolated RNA was reverse transcribed into cDNA used as the sequencing template. The protocol was immunoSEQ multiplex PCR, while the TCRdb copy is restricted to in-frame clones and leaves out a portion. The sample has around 190,000 clones, 64% seen once. This clonotype originated in a human donor with alopecia areata. The sample here was CD4+ T cells sorted from blood, taken at week 4, from a patient treated with tofacitinib. The rearrangement links TRBV6-5 to TRBJ1-1, with a possible D match to TRBD1 (6 bases). DNA of the CDR3: TGTGCCAGCAGGTCGATCGGGACAGAAGCTTTCTTT. It is translated as CASRSIGTEAFF.